This TCR beta chain was captured by sequencing in a study of regulatory T cells in long-lasting Graves disease. Study outcomes and limitations: The study found persistent patients shared more public clonotypes (more than 2,500) than new patients (about 990).

This clonotype was seen many times. The antigen remains unidentified. Per the germline V gene, CDR1 is DFQATT and CDR2 is SNEGSKA (reference sequence). There are 16 residues in the CDR3. V lost 6 bases, J lost 5 bases, and 14 bases stayed unmatched. Time point here: newly diagnosed GD, antithyroid drugs for less than 3 months. The TCR library was prepared using RNA isolated from PBMCs. Through Arm-PCR of CDR3 regions and iRepertoire HTBI primers, TCR beta libraries were built. TCRdb ran MiXCR on the multiplex PCR reads and lists one entry per CDR3 protein. The sample lists more than 300,000 distinct CDR3 sequences, roughly 17% occurring once. These data are also associated with another study on T cells in Graves' hyperthyroidism and ophthalmopathy.

The chain has TRBV20-1 and TRBJ2-2; 8 bases are shared with TRBD2. The sequence was collected from a woman aged 18-35 years with Graves disease. The source material was peripheral blood mononuclear cells (PBMCs), sampled at new diagnosis, from a patient treated with antithyroid drugs. The CDR3 sequence is CSARNPGLDKTGELFF. CDR3 coding DNA: TGCAGTGCCAGGAACCCGGGACTAGACAAAACCGGGGAGCTGTTTTTT.